These 6 T cell receptor beta chains share one sample of origin, sequenced in a study of OX40 agonist ivuxolimab in advanced cancers. The assay was immunoSEQ multiplex PCR, and TCRdb's table has in-frame clones only and misses some. The data show approximately 28,000 clones, with 91% seen just once and roughly a tenth held by the top ten. The sequencing here drew on CD4+ or CD8+ T cells sorted from blood, taken in a trial of the OX40 agonist ivuxolimab. These receptors were taken from an adult with an advanced solid tumor such as melanoma, head and neck, liver or kidney cancer.

V usage is TRBV28 and J usage is TRBJ1-1, with a weak D call TRBD1 (6 bases). The CDR3 consists of 15 residues. The germline CDR1 and CDR2 sequences are MDHEN and SYDVKM. Trimming cost V 3 bases and J 0 bases, with 11 bases left between them. The DNA for the CDR3 is TGTGCCAGCAGTTTCCGGACAGCGATGAACACTGAAGCTTTCTTT. This encodes CASSFRTAMNTEAFF.

V is TRBV9 and J is TRBJ1-4; 7 positions agree with TRBD1. The CDR3 length is 15 residues. Germline-derived CDR1 and CDR2 are SGDLS and YYNGEE. With V trimmed by 1 base and J by 8 bases, 8 bases remained unmatched. The DNA for the CDR3 is TGTGCCAGCAGCGTACAGACAGGGCTGGAGGAAAAACTGTTTTTT. It yields the protein CASSVQTGLEEKLFF.

J is TRBJ1-4 and V is TRBV10-2, with 7 positions matching TRBD1. After removal of 5 bases from V and 8 bases from J, the junction contained 8 bases not matched to a gene. This CDR3 comprises 14 residues. CDR1 and CDR2 from the germline V gene are WSHSY and SAAADI. In nucleotides, the CDR3 is TGCGCCAGCAGTTGGGACAGCCCGGGGGAAAAACTGTTTTTT. Its protein is CASSWDSPGEKLFF.

The V gene is TRBV29-1, the J gene TRBJ2-7, with TRBD1 matching 8 bases. Per the germline V gene, CDR1 is SQVTM and CDR2 is ANQGSEA. CDR3 length: 12 residues. The V segment lost 4 bases and the J segment 3 bases; nucleotides outside the gene matches: 2. Here the CDR3 reads CSVVQGVYEQYF. CDR3 nucleotide sequence: TGCAGCGTTGTACAGGGGGTCTACGAGCAGTACTTC.

The V and J genes are TRBV29-1 and TRBJ1-2; 8 bases agree with TRBD1. V trimming: 0 bases; J trimming: 6 bases; junction bases outside the gene matches: 12. The CDR3 loop spans 16 amino acids. Germline V lookup: CDR1 SQVTM, CDR2 ANQGSEA. Here the CDR3 DNA reads TGCAGCGTTGAAGATAGGCGCCAGGGGGCGCGGGATGGCTACACCTTC. Amino acid sequence: CSVEDRRQGARDGYTF.

This clone showed up just a few times. The chain carries TRBV11-2 and TRBJ1-3; weak D call: TRBD1 (5 bases). CDR1 SGHAT and CDR2 FQNNGV come from the germline V gene. The CDR3 is made up of 14 amino acids. The V end was cut by 5 bases, the J end by 0 bases, with 8 bases between. The CDR3 reads CASSLDSSGNTIYF. CDR3 coding DNA: TGTGCCAGCAGCCTTGACAGCTCTGGAAACACCATATATTTT.